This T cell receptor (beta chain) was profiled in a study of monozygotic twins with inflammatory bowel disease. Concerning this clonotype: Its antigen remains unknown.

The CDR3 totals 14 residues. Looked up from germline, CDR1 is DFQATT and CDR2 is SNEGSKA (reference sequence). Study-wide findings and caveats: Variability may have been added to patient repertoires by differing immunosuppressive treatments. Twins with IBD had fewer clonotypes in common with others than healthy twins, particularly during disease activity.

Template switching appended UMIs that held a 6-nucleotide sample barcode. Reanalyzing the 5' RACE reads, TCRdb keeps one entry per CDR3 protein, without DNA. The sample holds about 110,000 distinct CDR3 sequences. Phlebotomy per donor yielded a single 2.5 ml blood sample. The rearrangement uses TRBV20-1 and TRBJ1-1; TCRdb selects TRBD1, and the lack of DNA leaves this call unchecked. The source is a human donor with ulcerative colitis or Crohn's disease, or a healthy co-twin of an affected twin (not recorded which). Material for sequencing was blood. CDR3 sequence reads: CSAPLQGRGTEAFF.